The clone carrying this T cell receptor (beta chain) appeared a few times. What it binds is unknown. Rearranged V-D-J TRB sequences were amplified with a mixed TRB-A/B primer pool. TCRdb used MiXCR to reprocess the multiplex PCR reads, holding one entry per CDR3 protein. The sample holds about 12,000 distinct CDR3 sequences; about 20% are singletons and the top ten take around 6%. The germline V gene has CDR1 SGHRS and CDR2 YFSETQ. The CDR3 length is 13 residues. V lost 0 bases and J 3 bases, leaving 7 bases between the germline ends. The data were taken from a study of T cell repertoires in aging, cancer and after chemotherapy. Study-wide background: Clear clonal overlap appeared across healthy donor samples taken over several months to years.

Amplification of TCR beta used genomic DNA extracted from peripheral blood. Study observations and caveats: Untreated cancer patients had significantly lower blood TCR diversity than age-matched healthy donors. In healthy donors, age-related TCR diversity loss mainly reflected lost richness.

The chain has TRBV5-1 and TRBJ2-7; D uncertain. The source material was blood. This TCR came from a human donor in good health. The CDR3 reads CASSLAYGYEQYF. The CDR3 bases are TGCGCCAGCAGCTTGGCCTACGGCTACGAGCAGTACTTC.